The 20 T cell receptor beta chains reported below all come from one sample, sequenced in a study of breast tumors, draining lymph nodes, adjacent tissues. MiXCR was run by TCRdb on the multiplex PCR reads, yielding one entry per CDR3 protein. The repertoire holds 85,000 to 120,000 distinct CDR3 sequences, with about 30% as singletons. The lymph nodes were axillary draining lymph nodes from breast cancer patients. The specimen was axillary lymph node tissue. These receptor sequences come from a female donor with breast cancer. Some clones in this sample may be carry-over from other donors' samples.

The CDR3 loop reads CASSSGQEGTEAFF. DNA for the CDR3: TGCGCCAGCAGCTCCGGACAGGAGGGTACTGAAGCTTTCTTT. This chain joins TRBV5-1 and TRBJ1-1, with 7 bases that match TRBD1. The CDR3 sequence is 14 residues long. Per the germline V gene, CDR1 is SGHRS and CDR2 is YFSETQ. V shed 3 bases, J shed 5 bases, and the junction held 7 bases outside the gene matches. Variable domain in full (rest from reference TRBV5-1 and TRBJ1-1): KAGVTQTPRYLIKTRGQQVTLSCSPISGHRSVSWYQQTPGQGLQFLFEYFSETQRNKGNFPGRFSGRQFSNSRSEMNVSTLELGDSALYLCASSSGQEGTEAFFGQGTRLTVV.

Many counts were recorded for this clonotype. V and J are TRBV5-8 and TRBJ1-2; the match to TRBD1 covers 7 bases. The CDR3 totals 15 residues. The trim removed 0 bases at V and 7 bases at J, leaving 9 bases unmatched. Germline loops: CDR1 SGHTS, CDR2 YDEGEE. The CDR3 region is CASSLDGWTGSGYTF. The CDR3 nucleotides are TGTGCCAGCAGCTTGGACGGGTGGACAGGTAGTGGCTACACCTTC.

This sequence joins TRBV3-1 and TRBJ1-6; no reliable D call. Germline V lookup: CDR1 LGHDT, CDR2 YNNKEL (reference sequence). V dropped 4 bases and J dropped 7 bases, with 20 bases sitting between them. The CDR3 consists of 17 residues. CDR3 DNA sequence: TGTGCCAGCAGCCGTAACTTTAGGACCGGGCCAAATTCACCCCTCCACTTT. Translation gives CASSRNFRTGPNSPLHF.

In this sample, this clonotype turned up many times. J is TRBJ1-4 and V is TRBV5-5, with 9 bases matching TRBD1. This CDR3 region has 14 residues. V shed 3 bases and J 4 bases; nucleotides not matched to a gene: 1. CDR1 and CDR2 (germline): SGHKS, YYEKEE (reference sequence). DNA for the CDR3: TGTGCCAGCAGCTCGACAGGGGGTAATGAAAAACTGTTTTTT. Amino acid sequence: CASSSTGGNEKLFF.

Ten or more counts support this clonotype. The chain is built from TRBV6-5 and TRBJ1-2; 9 bases agree with TRBD1. Germline trimming cut 6 bases from V and 5 bases from J; bases unmatched to any gene: 10. Germline loops: CDR1 MNHEY, CDR2 SVGAGI. This CDR3 has 15 residues. The CDR3 sequence: CASSRPDRGVYGYTF. The CDR3 coding sequence is TGTGCCAGCAGCCGCCCGGACAGGGGCGTTTATGGCTACACCTTC.

This clonotype was recorded many times. V usage is TRBV5-4 and J usage is TRBJ1-6; D unclear. This CDR3 spans 16 amino acids. Between the trimmed V and J ends, which lost 0 bases and 6 bases, there was a span of 13 bases. Germline values: CDR1 SGHNT, CDR2 YYREEE (reference sequence). CDR3 protein: CASSLGPNTSNSPLHF. DNA for the CDR3: TGTGCCAGCAGCTTGGGTCCTAACACTTCTAATTCACCCCTCCACTTT.

The table lists this clonotype with many counts. The chain has TRBV5-5 and TRBJ2-7, with 7 nucleotides matching TRBD1. V lost 5 bases, J lost 6 bases, and 5 bases stayed unmatched. The CDR3 totals 12 residues. Germline V gene lookup returns CDR1 SGHKS and CDR2 YYEKEE (reference sequence). The CDR3 sequence: CASSRQGGEQYF. CDR3 sequence (DNA): TGTGCCAGCAGTCGACAGGGCGGCGAGCAGTACTTC.

This clonotype was counted ten times or more. This sequence joins TRBV11-2 and TRBJ1-3; TRBD1 might be the D (6 bases). This CDR3 spans 15 amino acids. V was cut by 1 base and J by 2 bases, with 9 bases left in between. Germline CDR1 reads SGHAT; CDR2 reads FQNNGV. The CDR3 region has the DNA TGTGCCAGCAGCTTAGGGGGGGCGGCTGGAAACACCATATATTTT. Residues: CASSLGGAAGNTIYF.

The genes are TRBV10-3 and TRBJ1-2; TRBD1 matches at 7 bases. This CDR3 is 15 amino acids long. Unmatched junction bases numbered 7, after V lost 4 bases and J lost 2 bases. Germline V lookup: CDR1 ENHRY, CDR2 SYGVKD. CDR3 coding DNA: TGTGCCATCAGTGCCACTAGACAGGGAAACTATGGCTACACCTTC. Protein sequence: CAISATRQGNYGYTF.

This clonotype was recorded many times. V usage is TRBV5-1 and J usage is TRBJ1-5, with a tentative D call TRBD1 (6 bases). The V end was cut by 2 bases, the J end by 4 bases, with 13 bases between. The CDR3 length is 15 residues. Germline V gives CDR1 SGHRS, CDR2 YFSETQ. The CDR3 is CASSLQGGENQPQHF. The CDR3 nucleotides read TGCGCCAGCAGCTTACAGGGTGGGGAGAATCAGCCCCAGCATTTT.

Points on this clonotype: A read error may be the cause here, since a much bigger clone is one base away. The rearrangement joins TRBV5-8 to TRBJ2-1; no clear D gene. Trimming pared 4 bases from V and 13 bases from J, leaving 15 bases between. The CDR3 runs 12 residues. Germline values: CDR1 SGHTS, CDR2 YDEGEE. CDR3 sequence reads: CASSQILAIQFF. In DNA, the CDR3 is TGTGCCAGCAGCCAAATCCTGGCTATCCAGTTCTTC.

This clonotype was observed many times. The chain couples TRBV28 to TRBJ1-5, with a weak D call TRBD1 (5 bases). CDR3 length: 16 amino acids. The germline V gene encodes CDR1 MDHEN and CDR2 SYDVKM. Trimming cost V 3 bases and J 2 bases, with 14 bases left between them. CDR3 residues: CASSFGSRAGNQPQHF. The CDR3 nucleotides read TGTGCCAGCAGTTTTGGTTCCAGGGCTGGCAATCAGCCCCAGCATTTT.

The V and J genes are TRBV2 and TRBJ2-7; no firm D call. This CDR3 has 13 amino acids. Germline lookup yields CDR1 SNHLY and CDR2 FYNNEI. Trimming took 8 bases from V and 0 from J, leaving 11 bases between them. CDR3 residues: CASSPSSSYEQYF. The CDR3 nucleotides read TGTGCCAGCTCACCCTCCAGCTCCTACGAGCAGTACTTC.

This clonotype was counted at least ten times. The chain is built from TRBV11-1 and TRBJ2-5; TRBD1 might be the D (6 bases). Germline loops: CDR1 SGHAT, CDR2 FQDESV (reference sequence). The V gene lost 5 bases and the J gene lost 6 bases, with 16 bases spanning the gap. The CDR3 is made up of 14 amino acids. The CDR3 loop reads CASSHPSDSKTQYF. For the CDR3, the DNA is TGTGCCAGCAGCCACCCGTCGGACAGTAAGACCCAGTACTTC.

This clonotype has ten or more counts. The DNA for the CDR3 is TGTGCCAGCAGTTACCGCTTGAGCGGACGCTACGAGCAGTACTTC. Protein product: CASSYRLSGRYEQYF. This chain connects TRBV6-5 to TRBJ2-7, with a tentative D call TRBD2 (5 bases). Germline CDR1 is MNHEY and CDR2 is SVGAGI. This CDR3 has 15 amino acids. V was clipped by 2 bases and J by 3 bases, with 14 bases between them.

This clonotype was counted ten times or more. The chain uses TRBV27 and TRBJ2-7; TRBD1 matches at 9 bases. CDR3 length: 17 residues. Germline V gene data show CDR1 as MNHEY and CDR2 as SMNVEV (reference sequence). With V trimmed by 6 bases and J by 4 bases, 16 bases remained unmatched. The CDR3 DNA reads TGTGCCAGCAGCCTTACAGGGACAGGGCCAGTTAAATACGAGCAGTACTTC. Encoded protein: CASSLTGTGPVKYEQYF.

In this sample, this clonotype turned up many times. The J gene is TRBJ1-6, the V gene TRBV6-5; D is perhaps TRBD1 (6 bases). Germline assignment: CDR1 MNHEY and CDR2 SVGAGI. This CDR3 spans 15 amino acids. V was shortened by 2 bases and J by 7 bases, with 12 bases between the two germline ends. In nucleotides, the CDR3 is TGTGCCAGCAGTTACCAAAAAAGGGGGAATTCACCCCTCCACTTT. Residues: CASSYQKRGNSPLHF.

The CDR3 bases are TGCAGTGCTCCGCGTAGGGGACAGGGGGCTCCTGAAGCTTTCTTT. Amino acids: CSAPRRGQGAPEAFF. The chain links TRBV20-1 to TRBJ1-1; 12 bases line up with TRBD1. V was clipped by 5 bases and J by 6 bases; unmatched bases: 10. Germline CDR1 and CDR2: DFQATT and SNEGSKA (reference sequence). The CDR3 runs 15 residues.

The chain is built from TRBV5-6 and TRBJ2-5; possibly TRBD1 for D (6 bases). Between the trimmed V and J ends, which lost 0 bases and 6 bases, there was a span of 15 bases. This CDR3 spans 15 amino acids. Germline V lookup: CDR1 SGHDT, CDR2 YYEEEE. The CDR3 coding sequence is TGTGCCAGCAGCTTGGGACAGGCGGCGAGGCAGACCCAGTACTTC. Translated: CASSLGQAARQTQYF.

The V call is TRBV10-3, the J call TRBJ2-7; 8 nucleotides match TRBD1. V was pared by 2 bases and J by 5 bases, with 5 bases of the junction left unmatched. This CDR3 is built from 14 residues. Germline V gives CDR1 ENHRY, CDR2 SYGVKD. The DNA for the CDR3 is TGTGCCATCAGTGAGGCAGGGGGCGAGGACGAGCAGTACTTC. The encoded protein is CAISEAGGEDEQYF.